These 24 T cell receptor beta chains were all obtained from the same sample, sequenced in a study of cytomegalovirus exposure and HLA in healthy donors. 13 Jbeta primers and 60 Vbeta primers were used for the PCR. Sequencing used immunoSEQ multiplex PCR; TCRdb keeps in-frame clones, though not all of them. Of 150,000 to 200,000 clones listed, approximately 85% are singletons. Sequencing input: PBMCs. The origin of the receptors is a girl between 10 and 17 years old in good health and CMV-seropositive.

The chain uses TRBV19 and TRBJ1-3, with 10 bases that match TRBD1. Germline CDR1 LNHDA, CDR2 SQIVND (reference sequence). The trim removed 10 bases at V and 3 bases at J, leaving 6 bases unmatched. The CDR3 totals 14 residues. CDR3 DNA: TGTGCCATACCAGACAGGGGGCTTGGAAACACCATATATTTT. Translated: CAIPDRGLGNTIYF.

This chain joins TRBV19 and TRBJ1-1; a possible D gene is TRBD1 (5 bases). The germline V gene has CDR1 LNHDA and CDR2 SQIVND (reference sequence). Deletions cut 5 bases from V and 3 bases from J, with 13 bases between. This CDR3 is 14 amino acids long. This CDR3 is CASSVRDSYTEAFF. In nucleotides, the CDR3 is TGTGCCAGTAGTGTCCGGGACTCCTACACTGAAGCTTTCTTT. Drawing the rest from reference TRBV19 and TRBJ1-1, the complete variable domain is DGGITQSPKYLFRKEGQNVTLSCEQNLNHDAMYWYRQDPGQGLRLIYYSQIVNDFQKGDIAEGYSVSREKKESFPLTVTSAQKNPTAFYLCASSVRDSYTEAFFGQGTRLTVV.

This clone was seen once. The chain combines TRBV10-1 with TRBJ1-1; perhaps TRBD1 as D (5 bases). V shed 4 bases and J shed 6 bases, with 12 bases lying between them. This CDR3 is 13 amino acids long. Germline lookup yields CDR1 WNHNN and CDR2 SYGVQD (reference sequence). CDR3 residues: CASSATRGSEAFF. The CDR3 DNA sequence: TGCGCCAGCAGTGCCACAAGGGGCTCTGAAGCTTTCTTT.

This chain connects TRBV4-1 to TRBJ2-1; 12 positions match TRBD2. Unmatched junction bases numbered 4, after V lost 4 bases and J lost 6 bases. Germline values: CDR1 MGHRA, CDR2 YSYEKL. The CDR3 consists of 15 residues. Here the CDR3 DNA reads TGCGCCAGCAGCCCCACTAGCGGGGGGTTCAATGAGCAGTTCTTC. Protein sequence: CASSPTSGGFNEQFF.

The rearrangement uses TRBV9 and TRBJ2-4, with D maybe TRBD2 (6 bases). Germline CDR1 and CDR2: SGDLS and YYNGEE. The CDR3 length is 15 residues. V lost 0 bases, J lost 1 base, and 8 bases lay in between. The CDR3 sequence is CASSVEGGAKNIQYF. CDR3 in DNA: TGTGCCAGCAGCGTAGAAGGAGGGGCCAAAAACATTCAGTACTTC.

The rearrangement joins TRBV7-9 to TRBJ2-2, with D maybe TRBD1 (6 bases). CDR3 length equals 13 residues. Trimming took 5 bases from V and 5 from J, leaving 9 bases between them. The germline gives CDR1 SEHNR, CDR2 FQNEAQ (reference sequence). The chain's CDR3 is CASSPGQTGELFF. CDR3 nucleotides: TGTGCCAGCAGCCCAGGACAGACCGGGGAGCTGTTTTTT. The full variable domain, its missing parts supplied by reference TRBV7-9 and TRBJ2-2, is DTGVSQNPRHKITKRGQNVTFRCDPISEHNRLYWYRQTLGQGPEFLTYFQNEAQLEKSRLLSDRFSAERPKGSFSTLEIQRTEQGDSAMYLCASSPGQTGELFFGEGSRLTVL.

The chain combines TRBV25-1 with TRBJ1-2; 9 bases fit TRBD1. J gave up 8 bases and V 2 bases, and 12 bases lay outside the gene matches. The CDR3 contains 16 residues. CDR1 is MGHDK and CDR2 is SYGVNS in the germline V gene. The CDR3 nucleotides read TGTGCCAGCAGTGAACCCGGGACAGGGTTTCTTAGCGGCTACACCTTC. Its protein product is CASSEPGTGFLSGYTF.

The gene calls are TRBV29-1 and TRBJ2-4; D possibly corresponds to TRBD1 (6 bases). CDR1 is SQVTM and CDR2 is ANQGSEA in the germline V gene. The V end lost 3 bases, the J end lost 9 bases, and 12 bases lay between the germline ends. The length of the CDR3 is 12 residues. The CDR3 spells CSVEAGESIQYF. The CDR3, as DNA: TGCAGCGTTGAGGCAGGGGAAAGCATTCAGTACTTC. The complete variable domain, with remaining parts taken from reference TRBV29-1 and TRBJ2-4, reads SAVISQKPSRDICQRGTSLTIQCQVDSQVTMMFWYRQQPGQSLTLIATANQGSEATYESGFVIDKFPISRPNLTFSTLTVSNMSPEDSSIYLCSVEAGESIQYFGAGTRLSVL.

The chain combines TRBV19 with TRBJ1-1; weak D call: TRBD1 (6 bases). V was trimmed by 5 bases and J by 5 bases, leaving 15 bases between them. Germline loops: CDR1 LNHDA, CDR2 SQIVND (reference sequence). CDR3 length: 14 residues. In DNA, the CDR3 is TGTGCCAGTAGTTCATCGGGACAAAAGACTGAAGCTTTCTTT. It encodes CASSSSGQKTEAFF.

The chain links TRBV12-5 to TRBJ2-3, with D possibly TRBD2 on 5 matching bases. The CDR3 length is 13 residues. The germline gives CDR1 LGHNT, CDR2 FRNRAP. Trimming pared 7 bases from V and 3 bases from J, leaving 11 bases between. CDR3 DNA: TGTGCTAGTGCCCCCCCGGGAACAGATACGCAGTATTTT. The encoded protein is CASAPPGTDTQYF.

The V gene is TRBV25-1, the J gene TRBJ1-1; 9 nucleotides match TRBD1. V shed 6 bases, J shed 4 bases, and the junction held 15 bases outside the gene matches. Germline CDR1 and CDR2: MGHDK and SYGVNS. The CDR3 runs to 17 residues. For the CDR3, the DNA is TGTGCCAGCAGAACCTCTTTCGGACAGGGGTGGACCACTGAAGCTTTCTTT. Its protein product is CASRTSFGQGWTTEAFF.

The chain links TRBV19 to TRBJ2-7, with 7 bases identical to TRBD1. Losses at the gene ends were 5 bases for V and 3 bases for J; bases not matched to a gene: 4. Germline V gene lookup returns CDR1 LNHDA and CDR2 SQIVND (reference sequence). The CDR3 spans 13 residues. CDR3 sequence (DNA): TGTGCCAGTAGTTCAGGGGGAGACTACGAGCAGTACTTC. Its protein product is CASSSGGDYEQYF.

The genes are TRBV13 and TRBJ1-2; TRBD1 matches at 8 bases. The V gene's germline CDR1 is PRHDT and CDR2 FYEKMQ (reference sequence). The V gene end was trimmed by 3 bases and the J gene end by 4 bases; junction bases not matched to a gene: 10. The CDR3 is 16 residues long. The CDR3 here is CASSLGRGQVSYGYTF. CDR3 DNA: TGTGCCAGCAGCTTGGGCAGGGGACAGGTGAGCTATGGCTACACCTTC.

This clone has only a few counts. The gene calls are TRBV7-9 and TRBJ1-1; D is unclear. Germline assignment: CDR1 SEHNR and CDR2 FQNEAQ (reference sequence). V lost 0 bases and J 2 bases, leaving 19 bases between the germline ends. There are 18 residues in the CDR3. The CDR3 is CASSLAWVVQNSNTEAFF. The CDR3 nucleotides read TGTGCCAGCAGCTTAGCGTGGGTGGTACAGAACAGCAACACTGAAGCTTTCTTT.

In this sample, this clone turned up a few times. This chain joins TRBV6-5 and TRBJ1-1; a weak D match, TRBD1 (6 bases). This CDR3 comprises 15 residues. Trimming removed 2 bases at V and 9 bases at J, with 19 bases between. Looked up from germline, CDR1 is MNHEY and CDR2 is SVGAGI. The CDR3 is CASSYTWRGADQAFF. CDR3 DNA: TGTGCCAGCAGTTACACCTGGCGGGGGGCTGACCAAGCTTTCTTT.

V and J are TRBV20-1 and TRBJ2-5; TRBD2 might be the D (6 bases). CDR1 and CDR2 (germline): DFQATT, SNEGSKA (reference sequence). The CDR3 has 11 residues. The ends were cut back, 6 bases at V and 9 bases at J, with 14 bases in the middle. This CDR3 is CSATWGVAQYF. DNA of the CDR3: TGCAGTGCCACCTGGGGGGTAGCCCAGTACTTC.

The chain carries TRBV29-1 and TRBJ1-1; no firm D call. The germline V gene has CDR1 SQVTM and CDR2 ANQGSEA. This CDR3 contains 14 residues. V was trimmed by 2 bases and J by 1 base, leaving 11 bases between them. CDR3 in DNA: TGCAGCGTTGAACGGAGCCCCCAGAACACTGAAGCTTTCTTT. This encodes CSVERSPQNTEAFF.

The chain's CDR3 is CASSSLKSPGQGAKKLFF. CDR3 sequence (DNA): TGTGCCAGCAGCTCGCTCAAATCCCCGGGACAGGGAGCGAAAAAACTGTTTTTT. The chain employs TRBV13 and TRBJ1-4, with 9 bases lining up with TRBD1. Losses at the gene ends were 4 bases for V and 9 bases for J; bases not matched to a gene: 18. Germline V gene data show CDR1 as PRHDT and CDR2 as FYEKMQ (reference sequence). The CDR3 covers 18 residues.

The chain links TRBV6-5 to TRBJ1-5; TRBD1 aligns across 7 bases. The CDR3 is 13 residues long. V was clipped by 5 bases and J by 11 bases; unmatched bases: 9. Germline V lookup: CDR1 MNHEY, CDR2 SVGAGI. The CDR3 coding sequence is TGTGCCAGCAGTGTCGACAGGGAAAGGGCCCAGCATTTT. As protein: CASSVDRERAQHF.

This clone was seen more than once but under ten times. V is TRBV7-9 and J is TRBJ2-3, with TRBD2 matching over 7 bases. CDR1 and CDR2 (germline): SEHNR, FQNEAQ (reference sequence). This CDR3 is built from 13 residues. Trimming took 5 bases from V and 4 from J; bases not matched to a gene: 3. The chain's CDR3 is CASSGGDADTQYF. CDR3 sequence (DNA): TGTGCCAGCAGCGGGGGGGACGCAGATACGCAGTATTTT.

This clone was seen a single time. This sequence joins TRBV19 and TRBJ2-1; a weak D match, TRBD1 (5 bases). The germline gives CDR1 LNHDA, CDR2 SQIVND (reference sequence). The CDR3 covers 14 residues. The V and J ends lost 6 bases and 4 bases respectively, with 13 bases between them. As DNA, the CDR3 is TGTGCCAGTAGATTGGGGCCAGGTTACAATGAGCAGTTCTTC. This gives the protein CASRLGPGYNEQFF.

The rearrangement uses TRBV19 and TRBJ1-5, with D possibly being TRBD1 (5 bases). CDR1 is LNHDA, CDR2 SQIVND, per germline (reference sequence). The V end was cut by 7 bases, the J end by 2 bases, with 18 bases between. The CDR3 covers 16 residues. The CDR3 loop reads CASKRGRGARNQPQHF. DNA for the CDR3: TGTGCCAGTAAAAGGGGCCGCGGGGCCCGCAATCAGCCCCAGCATTTT. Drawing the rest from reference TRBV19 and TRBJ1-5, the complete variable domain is DGGITQSPKYLFRKEGQNVTLSCEQNLNHDAMYWYRQDPGQGLRLIYYSQIVNDFQKGDIAEGYSVSREKKESFPLTVTSAQKNPTAFYLCASKRGRGARNQPQHFGDGTRLSIL.

CDR3 protein: CASSPGGTGGKDEQFF. CDR3 in DNA: TGCGCCAGCAGCCCCGGTGGGACAGGGGGAAAGGATGAGCAGTTCTTC. This rearrangement joins TRBV4-1 to TRBJ2-1; TRBD1 agrees at 11 bases. Germline CDR1 is MGHRA and CDR2 is YSYEKL. J lost 8 bases, V lost 4 bases, and 10 bases had no gene match. The CDR3 loop spans 16 amino acids.

This chain's CDR3 is CSARGGYGYTF. The DNA for the CDR3 is TGCAGCGCCCGGGGGGGATATGGCTACACCTTC. The chain joins TRBV29-1 to TRBJ1-2; a possible D gene is TRBD1 (5 bases). Trimming removed 7 bases at V and 5 bases at J, with 11 bases between. CDR3 size: 11 residues. Germline-derived CDR1 and CDR2 are SQVTM and ANQGSEA.